The clone carrying this T cell receptor beta chain was seen more than once but under ten times. The antigen is unknown. These data come from a study of human T cells and chemical hapten exposure. Across the whole study: Variation in per-sample TCR yields came mainly from small pooled library volume differences. Study observations and caveats: Expanded TCRs were compared with controls, and the expanded TCRs formed significantly more large CDR3 similarity clusters.

During construction of the library, unique molecular identifiers were attached to individual cDNA molecules for quantitative, reproducible TCR counting. TCRdb reprocessed the RACE reads with MiXCR, giving one entry per CDR3 protein. The table shows 150,000 to 200,000 distinct CDR3 sequences, with around 15% occurring only once. Looked up from germline, CDR1 is ENHRY and CDR2 is SYGVKD. The ends were cut back, 0 bases at V and 1 base at J, with 18 bases in the middle. This CDR3 has 18 residues. Documented time point: patch test 1, 2 weeks after DPC sensitization. Noted treatment: therapeutic diphenylcyclopropenone sensitization with weekly scalp DPC. Only after blood had been drawn was each patch test applied.

The sample was whole blood, taken in connection with sensitization to the hapten diphenylcyclopropenone (DPC). The clonotype was recovered from a woman aged 30 to 39 with alopecia areata. Some clones in this sample may be carry-over from other donors' samples. This chain uses TRBV10-3 with TRBJ1-1; D is unresolved. CDR3 bases: TGTGCCATCAGTGAGTCGTTAGGGCTCGGTAAGAAGAACACTGAAGCTTTCTTT. Translating it yields CAISESLGLGKKNTEAFF.